What follows are 10 T cell receptor beta chains derived from one specimen sequenced in a study of CD8 T cells in Susac syndrome. RNA in amounts of about 0.5 to 1 ug was reverse transcribed with random hexamers. TCRdb reprocessed the immunoSEQ multiplex PCR reads via MiXCR and lists one record per CDR3 protein. The profile shows some 200,000 distinct CDR3 sequences, 80% to 95% of them singletons. The specimen sequenced was CD8+ T cells from PBMCs. All receptors come from a human donor with multiple sclerosis.

This chain uses TRBV6-2 or TRBV6-3 with TRBJ2-3; D unresolved. V shed 4 bases and J shed 2 bases, with 7 bases lying between them. Germline V gene lookup returns CDR1 MNHEY and CDR2 SVGEGT. The CDR3 has 13 residues. Here the CDR3 reads CASSSLLTDTQYF. The CDR3 coding sequence is TGTGCCAGCAGTTCCCTCCTCACAGATACGCAGTATTTT.

The V and J genes are TRBV27 and TRBJ2-2; tentatively, D is TRBD2 (5 bases). V was clipped by 8 bases and J by 5 bases, with 12 bases between them. Looked up from germline, CDR1 is MNHEY and CDR2 is SMNVEV (reference sequence). The CDR3 runs to 13 residues. The CDR3: CASGPLATGELFF. The DNA for the CDR3 is TGTGCCAGCGGGCCTCTAGCAACCGGGGAGCTGTTTTTT.

This chain joins TRBV27 and TRBJ2-5, with a tentative D call TRBD1 (6 bases). Germline assignment: CDR1 MNHEY and CDR2 SMNVEV (reference sequence). With 5 bases removed from V and 11 bases from J, the gap between germline ends came to 12 bases. The CDR3 contains 11 residues. CDR3 DNA sequence: TGTGCCAGCAGTCGCGCAGGGGAACAGTACTTC. Its translation: CASSRAGEQYF.

Here the CDR3 reads CAISEQRQGTKNIQYF. The CDR3, as DNA: TGTGCCATCAGTGAACAGCGACAGGGTACCAAAAACATTCAGTACTTC. J is TRBJ2-4 and V is TRBV10-3; the match to TRBD1 covers 7 bases. The CDR3 extends over 16 amino acids. J gave up 2 bases and V 3 bases, and 7 bases lay outside the gene matches. Germline V gives CDR1 ENHRY, CDR2 SYGVKD.

This clonotype was seen just once. The chain employs TRBV6-5 and TRBJ2-1; unclear D gene. This CDR3 spans 15 amino acids. Germline values: CDR1 MNHEY, CDR2 SVGAGI. V was pared by 2 bases and J by 2 bases, with 10 bases between. CDR3 protein: CASSYRPNPYNEQFF. The CDR3 region has the DNA TGTGCCAGCAGTTACCGGCCCAACCCCTACAATGAGCAGTTCTTC.

This chain uses TRBV4-3 with TRBJ2-2, with 12 bases that match TRBD2. Germline lookup yields CDR1 LGHNA and CDR2 YSLEER. This CDR3 comprises 16 residues. J lost 5 bases, V lost 4 bases, and 5 bases had no gene match. The CDR3 sequence: CASSLTSGGPTGELFF. The CDR3 DNA reads as TGCGCCAGCAGCCTGACTAGCGGGGGCCCTACCGGGGAGCTGTTTTTT.

This chain links TRBV12-3 or TRBV12-4 with TRBJ1-1, with D hard to call. V was pared by 5 bases and J by 7 bases, with 14 bases between. The CDR3 runs 13 residues. CDR3 sequence: CASSLSSSHEAFF. CDR3 in DNA: TGTGCCAGCAGTCTCTCCTCGTCCCATGAAGCTTTCTTT.

A few counts support this clonotype. The chain has TRBV7-9 and TRBJ2-7; D gene unclear. Germline lookup yields CDR1 SEHNR and CDR2 FQNEAQ (reference sequence). The V end lost 2 bases, the J end lost 6 bases, and 11 bases lay between the germline ends. The CDR3 covers 13 residues. CDR3 in DNA: TGTGCCAGCAGCTTAACACAGCCGCCCGAGCAGTACTTC. As protein: CASSLTQPPEQYF.

The gene calls are TRBV7-9 and TRBJ1-1; the match to TRBD1 covers 7 bases. Looked up from germline, CDR1 is SEHNR and CDR2 is FQNEAQ (reference sequence). This CDR3 spans 16 amino acids. The V segment lost 5 bases and the J segment 3 bases; nucleotides outside the gene matches: 12. CDR3 region: CASSPPQGREDTEAFF. DNA for the CDR3: TGTGCCAGCAGCCCCCCACAGGGGAGGGAGGACACTGAAGCTTTCTTT.

The V gene is TRBV6-1, the J gene TRBJ2-1; TRBD2 aligns across 11 bases. V lost 6 bases to trimming and J lost 10 bases; unmatched junction nucleotides: 20. This CDR3 contains 18 residues. Germline-derived CDR1 and CDR2 are MNHNS and SASEGT. This CDR3 is CASSPLAGGRGSYFEQFF. In nucleotides, the CDR3 is TGTGCCAGCAGCCCGCTAGCGGGAGGCCGAGGATCATACTTCGAGCAGTTCTTC.